The sequence of this TCR beta chain was determined in a study of T cell responses to AZD1222 COVID-19 vaccine. The assay was immunoSEQ multiplex PCR, and TCRdb's table has in-frame clones only and misses some. This repertoire shows 140,000 to 150,000 clones, over 75% found once; its top ten account for 5% to 5.5%. Trimming stripped 0 bases from V and 3 bases from J, with 10 bases between. Germline V CDR1 and CDR2: SGHRS, YFSETQ. The CDR3 loop spans 14 amino acids. The TCR comes from an adult who received the MenACWY meningococcal vaccine as a control. The sequenced sample was peripheral blood, obtained 28 days after the second dose of the MenACWY control vaccine. This rearrangement joins TRBV5-1 to TRBJ2-7; tentatively, D is TRBD1 (6 bases). The CDR3 DNA follows: TGCGCCAGCAGCTTGGACAGGGTGGGCTACGAGCAGTACTTC. It is translated as CASSLDRVGYEQYF.